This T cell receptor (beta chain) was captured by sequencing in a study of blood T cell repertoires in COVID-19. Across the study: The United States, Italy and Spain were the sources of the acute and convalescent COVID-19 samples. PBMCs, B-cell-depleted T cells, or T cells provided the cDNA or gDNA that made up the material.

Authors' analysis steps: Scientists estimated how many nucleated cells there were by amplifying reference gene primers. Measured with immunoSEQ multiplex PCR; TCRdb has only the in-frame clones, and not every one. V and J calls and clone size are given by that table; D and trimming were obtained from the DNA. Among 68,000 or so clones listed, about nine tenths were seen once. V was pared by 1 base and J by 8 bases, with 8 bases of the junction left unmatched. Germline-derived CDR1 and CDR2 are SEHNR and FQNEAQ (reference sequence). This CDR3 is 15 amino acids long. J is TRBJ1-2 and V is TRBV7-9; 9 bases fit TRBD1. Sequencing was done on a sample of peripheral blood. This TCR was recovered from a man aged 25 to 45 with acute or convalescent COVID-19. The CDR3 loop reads CASSLGGQGGTGYTF. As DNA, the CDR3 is TGTGCCAGCAGCTTAGGGGGACAGGGAGGGACCGGCTACACCTTC.